The 30 T cell receptor beta chains given below trace back to one sample, sequenced in a study of T cell responses to AZD1222 COVID-19 vaccine. This table comes from immunoSEQ multiplex PCR, and its TCRdb copy is limited to in-frame clones, with some not included. Of around 120,000 clones in the sample, approximately 90% were seen once. Source: peripheral blood, taken 28 days after the second AZD1222 dose. Receptors were obtained from an adult who received the AZD1222 COVID-19 vaccine.

This clone has just a few counts. The V call is TRBV18, the J call TRBJ2-5; maybe TRBD1 (6 bases). Germline CDR1 reads KGHSH; CDR2 reads LQKENI. The CDR3 totals 14 residues. Trimming took off 5 bases at V and 1 base at J, with 11 bases between the two ends. The CDR3, as DNA: TGTGCCAGCTCATCACAACAGGGCCAAGAGACCCAGTACTTC. Translating gives CASSSQQGQETQYF.

The chain couples TRBV27 to TRBJ1-2; D unclear. V dropped 5 bases and J dropped 2 bases, with 9 bases sitting between them. The CDR3 loop spans 13 amino acids. The germline gives CDR1 MNHEY, CDR2 SMNVEV (reference sequence). DNA for the CDR3: TGTGCCAGCAGTGTGTGGCGGAACTATGGCTACACCTTC. Amino acids: CASSVWRNYGYTF.

The chain combines TRBV29-1 with TRBJ1-4, with unresolved D. CDR1 is SQVTM and CDR2 is ANQGSEA in the germline V gene. The CDR3 has 11 residues. V shed 3 bases and J shed 5 bases, with 4 bases lying between them. The CDR3 sequence: CSVEGNEKLFF. The CDR3 DNA reads TGCAGCGTTGAGGGGAATGAAAAACTGTTTTTT. Drawing the rest from reference TRBV29-1 and TRBJ1-4, the complete variable domain is SAVISQKPSRDICQRGTSLTIQCQVDSQVTMMFWYRQQPGQSLTLIATANQGSEATYESGFVIDKFPISRPNLTFSTLTVSNMSPEDSSIYLCSVEGNEKLFFGSGTQLSVL.

The chain links TRBV7-8 to TRBJ2-5; no firm D call. V was clipped by 5 bases and J by 5 bases, with 9 bases between them. CDR1 and CDR2 (germline): SGHVS, FQNEAQ. The CDR3 runs 12 residues. For the CDR3, the DNA is TGTGCCAGCAGCCCAACAAGGGAGACCCAGTACTTC. This gives the protein CASSPTRETQYF.

This rearrangement joins TRBV6-2 or TRBV6-3 to TRBJ2-1; 7 nucleotides agree with TRBD1. Germline-derived CDR1 and CDR2 are MNHEY and SVGEGT. The CDR3 totals 15 residues. V shed 0 bases, J shed 9 bases, and the junction held 8 bases outside the gene matches. The chain's CDR3 is CASSYSTSRGREQFF. Here the CDR3 DNA reads TGTGCCAGCAGTTACTCAACCTCTAGGGGGCGTGAGCAGTTCTTC.

The chain links TRBV6-5 to TRBJ1-2, with D possibly being TRBD1 (6 bases). CDR3 length: 13 amino acids. V gave up 2 bases and J gave up 7 bases, with 11 bases separating them. Germline V CDR1 and CDR2: MNHEY, SVGAGI. The CDR3 loop is CASSYNDRFGYTF. CDR3 DNA sequence: TGTGCCAGCAGTTACAATGACAGGTTTGGCTACACCTTC.

The CDR3: CASSLPGGSHNSPLHF. The DNA for the CDR3 is TGTGCCAGCAGTCTTCCCGGAGGGTCGCATAATTCACCCCTCCACTTT. The chain joins TRBV28 to TRBJ1-6; D unresolved. CDR3 length: 16 residues. Germline loops: CDR1 MDHEN, CDR2 SYDVKM. V lost 5 bases and J 5 bases, leaving 16 bases between the germline ends.

This chain uses TRBV11-3 with TRBJ1-6; D unclear. This CDR3 has 13 residues. V was trimmed by 1 base and J by 7 bases, leaving 5 bases between them. Germline V gene sequence: CDR1 SGHNT, CDR2 YENEEA. The chain's CDR3 is CASSLGENSPLHF. CDR3 in DNA: TGTGCCAGCAGCTTAGGGGAAAATTCACCCCTCCACTTT.

J is TRBJ1-2 and V is TRBV4-1; possible D gene TRBD1, 5 bases. Germline V gene data show CDR1 as MGHRA and CDR2 as YSYEKL. This CDR3 contains 13 residues. The V gene lost 6 bases and the J gene lost 7 bases, with 15 bases spanning the gap. CDR3 sequence reads: CASRSEGAGGYTF. CDR3 nucleotides: TGCGCCAGCAGATCCGAAGGGGCCGGTGGCTACACCTTC.

A single count supports this clone. J is TRBJ1-4 and V is TRBV5-6, with no clear D. V gave up 1 base and J gave up 5 bases, with 12 bases separating them. This CDR3 has 15 residues. Germline V gene lookup returns CDR1 SGHDT and CDR2 YYEEEE. CDR3 protein: CASSLKNRKNEKLFF. The DNA of the CDR3 is TGTGCCAGCAGCTTGAAGAACAGAAAGAATGAAAAACTGTTTTTT.

The chain combines TRBV4-3 with TRBJ1-4; no clear D gene. The CDR3 spans 18 residues. V was shortened by 0 bases and J by 0 bases, with 14 bases between the two germline ends. Looked up from germline, CDR1 is LGHNA and CDR2 is YSLEER. CDR3 DNA sequence: TGCGCCAGCAGCCAAGATAGCAGGTGGTTAACAACTAATGAAAAACTGTTTTTT. As protein: CASSQDSRWLTTNEKLFF.

The genes are TRBV24-1 and TRBJ2-1; D gene ambiguous. This CDR3 has 16 amino acids. Trimming removed 0 bases from V and 0 bases from J, with 8 bases in between. The germline V gene has CDR1 KGHDR and CDR2 SFDVKD. This CDR3 is CATSDLGESSYNEQFF. CDR3 DNA: TGTGCCACCAGTGATTTGGGGGAAAGCTCCTACAATGAGCAGTTCTTC.

The gene calls are TRBV3-1 (or the pseudogene TRBV3-2) and TRBJ2-5; the D gene is possibly TRBD2 (5 bases). The V end lost 1 base, the J end lost 5 bases, and 8 bases lay between the germline ends. The germline V gene has CDR1 LGHDT and CDR2 YNNKEL (reference sequence). The length of the CDR3 is 13 residues. In nucleotides, the CDR3 is TGTGCCAGCAGCCAAGTCCTAGCTGAGACCCAGTACTTC. Amino acids: CASSQVLAETQYF.

J is TRBJ2-5 and V is TRBV7-8; D not resolved. CDR1 is SGHVS, CDR2 FQNEAQ, per germline. The CDR3 contains 15 residues. V was shortened by 5 bases and J by 5 bases, with 18 bases between the two germline ends. CDR3 DNA: TGTGCCAGCAGCCCCGAGGCCTCCCTCCAGGAGACCCAGTACTTC. Its protein is CASSPEASLQETQYF.

The chain links TRBV9 to TRBJ1-5; possible D gene TRBD1, 6 bases. Germline V lookup: CDR1 SGDLS, CDR2 YYNGEE. Trimming took off 4 bases at V and 6 bases at J, with 14 bases between the two ends. The CDR3 is made up of 14 amino acids. CDR3 amino acids: CASSLGEGGQPQHF. In DNA, the CDR3 is TGTGCCAGCAGCCTGGGGGAAGGGGGTCAGCCCCAGCATTTT.

The genes are TRBV23-1 and TRBJ1-6; D is ambiguous. TRBV23-1 is an open reading frame whose function is uncertain. The CDR3 is 16 amino acids. V was shortened by 0 bases and J by 7 bases, with 13 bases between the two germline ends. The CDR3 loop reads CASSQSGLAINSPLHF. For the CDR3, the DNA is TGCGCCAGCAGTCAATCGGGGTTGGCGATAAATTCACCCCTCCACTTT.

The chain carries TRBV29-1 and TRBJ2-5, with 9 bases aligning to TRBD2. With 6 bases clipped from V and 5 bases from J, the junction kept 10 bases outside the gene matches. CDR1 and CDR2 (germline): SQVTM, ANQGSEA. The CDR3 runs to 14 residues. CDR3 DNA: TGCAGCGTCCGGCCGCATAGCGGGGGTGAGACCCAGTACTTC. Translated, it gives CSVRPHSGGETQYF.

This sequence joins TRBV15 and TRBJ1-4; 7 bases are shared with TRBD1. Per germline, CDR1 LNHNV and CDR2 YYDKDF (reference sequence). The CDR3 has 16 amino acids. The V segment lost 3 bases and the J segment 3 bases; nucleotides outside the gene matches: 7. CDR3 DNA: TGTGCCACCAGCAGTTTTTTTGGGACAGCTAATGAAAAACTGTTTTTT. The encoded protein is CATSSFFGTANEKLFF.

This clone is a singleton in its sample. The V call is TRBV7-2, the J call TRBJ2-7; tentatively, D is TRBD2 (6 bases). V was shortened by 1 base and J by 1 base, with 11 bases between the two germline ends. CDR3 length equals 15 residues. The germline V gene has CDR1 SGHTA and CDR2 FQGNSA. The CDR3 DNA is TGTGCCAGCAGCTTAGACCGCGGGGTTTCCTACGAGCAGTACTTC. Its protein product is CASSLDRGVSYEQYF. Looking up the rest from reference TRBV7-2 and TRBJ2-7 gives the full variable domain: GAGVSQSPSNKVTEKGKDVELRCDPISGHTALYWYRQSLGQGLEFLIYFQGNSAPDKSGLPSDRFSAERTGGSVSTLTIQRTQQEDSAVYLCASSLDRGVSYEQYFGPGTRLTVT.

This rearrangement joins TRBV10-3 to TRBJ1-5; maybe TRBD1 (5 bases). The germline gives CDR1 ENHRY, CDR2 SYGVKD. There are 13 residues in the CDR3. The ends were cut back, 7 bases at V and 7 bases at J, with 14 bases in the middle. CDR3 in amino acids: CAIKMGEGQPQHF. CDR3 in DNA: TGTGCCATCAAGATGGGGGAGGGGCAGCCCCAGCATTTT.

The gene calls are TRBV6-1 and TRBJ1-5, with 8 bases aligning to TRBD1. Losses at the gene ends were 2 bases for V and 0 bases for J; bases not matched to a gene: 3. The CDR3 length is 16 residues. CDR1 is MNHNS, CDR2 SASEGT, per germline. CDR3 sequence: CASSEYTGGSNQPQHF. In DNA form, the CDR3 reads TGTGCCAGCAGTGAATATACAGGGGGTAGCAATCAGCCCCAGCATTTT.

The chain employs TRBV28 and TRBJ1-2; D may be TRBD1 (5 bases). Germline V gene data show CDR1 as MDHEN and CDR2 as SYDVKM. This CDR3 has 13 residues. Trimming stripped 5 bases from V and 5 bases from J, with 12 bases between. DNA for the CDR3: TGTGCCAGCAGTAGAACAGGTTTATATGGCTACACCTTC. Amino acid sequence: CASSRTGLYGYTF.

This clone appeared a single time. The chain has TRBV11-2 and TRBJ1-2, with TRBD1 identical over 9 bases. The V gene's germline CDR1 is SGHAT and CDR2 FQNNGV. The CDR3 has 13 residues. Trimming cost V 8 bases and J 3 bases; bases outside gene matches: 4. The CDR3 coding sequence is TGTGCCAGCTGCCGGGACAGGGACTATGGCTACACCTTC. Its protein product is CASCRDRDYGYTF.

The chain uses TRBV29-1 and TRBJ2-5; no clear D. The CDR3 sequence is 15 residues long. The V gene's germline CDR1 is SQVTM and CDR2 ANQGSEA. Trimming stripped 6 bases from V and 5 bases from J, with 22 bases between. This CDR3 is CSVKVHSRREETQYF. The CDR3 DNA reads TGCAGCGTCAAGGTACATAGCCGGCGTGAGGAGACCCAGTACTTC. The whole variable domain, filled in from reference TRBV29-1 and TRBJ2-5, reads SAVISQKPSRDICQRGTSLTIQCQVDSQVTMMFWYRQQPGQSLTLIATANQGSEATYESGFVIDKFPISRPNLTFSTLTVSNMSPEDSSIYLCSVKVHSRREETQYFGPGTRLLVL.

The rearrangement links TRBV6-4 to TRBJ2-3, with TRBD1 matching over 7 bases. The trim removed 5 bases at V and 2 bases at J, leaving 4 bases unmatched. The CDR3 contains 14 residues. Germline V gene data show CDR1 as MRHNA and CDR2 as SNTAGT. The CDR3 nucleotides read TGTGCCAGCAGTAGACAGGGAGCCACAGATACGCAGTATTTT. It is translated as CASSRQGATDTQYF.

CDR3: CASSLNTEAFF. The CDR3 bases are TGTGCCAGCAGCTTGAACACTGAAGCTTTCTTT. The V gene is TRBV5-6, the J gene TRBJ1-1; D is undetermined. Germline V gene sequence: CDR1 SGHDT, CDR2 YYEEEE. The germline V and J ends were trimmed by 1 base and 2 bases, with 0 bases remaining between them. The CDR3 contains 11 residues. The full variable domain, with the rest looked up from reference TRBV5-6 and TRBJ1-1, is DAGVTQSPTHLIKTRGQQVTLRCSPKSGHDTVSWYQQALGQGPQFIFQYYEEEERQRGNFPDRFSGHQFPNYSSELNVNALLLGDSALYLCASSLNTEAFFGQGTRLTVV.

The rearrangement uses TRBV11-1 and TRBJ2-1, with 8 bases that match TRBD2. Germline V CDR1 and CDR2: SGHAT, FQDESV (reference sequence). The CDR3 length is 15 residues. V was pared by 1 base and J by 3 bases, with 2 bases of the junction left unmatched. CDR3 nucleotide sequence: TGTGCCAGCAGCTTAGGGAGCGGGAGCTACAATGAGCAGTTCTTC. Translation gives CASSLGSGSYNEQFF. Full variable domain (remainder filled in from reference TRBV11-1 and TRBJ2-1): EAEVAQSPRYKITEKSQAVAFWCDPISGHATLYWYRQILGQGPELLVQFQDESVVDDSQLPKDRFSAERLKGVDSTLKIQPAELGDSAMYLCASSLGSGSYNEQFFGPGTRLTVL.

The rearrangement links TRBV19 to TRBJ1-2; 7 nucleotides align to TRBD1. Germline lookup yields CDR1 LNHDA and CDR2 SQIVND (reference sequence). The CDR3 sequence is 14 residues long. V trimming: 1 base; J trimming: 8 bases; junction bases outside the gene matches: 7. The CDR3 bases are TGTGCCAGTAGTATAGGGTTCACGACAGGGGGCTACACCTTC. It translates to CASSIGFTTGGYTF.

The V gene is TRBV28, the J gene TRBJ1-2, with 7 nucleotides matching TRBD1. Germline values: CDR1 MDHEN, CDR2 SYDVKM. CDR3 length equals 12 residues. The V segment lost 10 bases and the J segment 4 bases; nucleotides outside the gene matches: 6. The CDR3 region has the DNA TGTGCCACCGATGACAGGGTCTATGGCTACACCTTC. Encoded protein: CATDDRVYGYTF.

J is TRBJ1-6 and V is TRBV7-9; D is uncertain. The CDR3 length is 11 residues. Germline V gene sequence: CDR1 SEHNR, CDR2 FQNEAQ (reference sequence). V was shortened by 5 bases and J by 8 bases, with 4 bases between the two germline ends. The CDR3 spells CASSRDSPLHF. The CDR3 DNA is TGTGCCAGCAGCCGCGATTCACCCCTCCACTTT.